These 16 T cell receptor beta chains share one sample of origin, sequenced in a study of technical replicates of blood from a few donors. Assay used: immunoSEQ multiplex PCR; TCRdb lists only in-frame clones, some missing. The sample consists of some 70,000 clones, under 98% of them appearing once. Sequencing input: T cells isolated from PBMCs. The receptors come from a human donor in good health.

This clone has only one observation. The rearrangement uses TRBV6-5 and TRBJ1-2; D remains ambiguous. This CDR3 region has 14 residues. Per germline, CDR1 MNHEY and CDR2 SVGAGI. Trimming left V 6 bases short and J 4 bases short, with 15 bases between. As DNA, the CDR3 is TGTGCCAGCAGGGGCCGGGAAGGTGGCTATGGCTACACCTTC. It specifies CASRGREGGYGYTF.

The chain employs TRBV10-2 and TRBJ2-7; the match to TRBD2 covers 13 bases. Germline V CDR1 and CDR2: WSHSY, SAAADI. The CDR3 runs 14 residues. Germline trimming cut 6 bases from V and 3 bases from J; bases unmatched to any gene: 2. The DNA for the CDR3 is TGCGCCAGCAGCGGACTAGCGGGAGACTACGAGCAGTACTTC. It yields the protein CASSGLAGDYEQYF.

The rearrangement joins TRBV6-5 to TRBJ1-2; D is undetermined. V was clipped by 6 bases and J by 1 base, with 9 bases between them. Germline loops: CDR1 MNHEY, CDR2 SVGAGI. The CDR3 length is 13 residues. The CDR3 DNA reads TGTGCCAGCAGAAACGCGGGTAACTATGGCTACACCTTC. This encodes CASRNAGNYGYTF.

The rearrangement uses TRBV30 and TRBJ1-2; D gene ambiguous. CDR3 length: 11 amino acids. CDR1 and CDR2 from the germline V gene are GTSNPN and SVGIG (reference sequence). Trimming stripped 1 base from V and 7 bases from J, with 7 bases between. The CDR3 sequence is CAWSANGGYTF. The DNA for the CDR3 is TGTGCCTGGAGTGCCAACGGTGGCTACACCTTC.

The chain recombines TRBV6-5 with TRBJ1-3; D perhaps matches TRBD1 (5 bases). CDR1 and CDR2 from the germline V gene are MNHEY and SVGAGI. Trimming removed 5 bases from V and 5 bases from J, with 16 bases in between. The CDR3 covers 15 residues. CDR3 coding DNA: TGTGCCAGCAGTCCCGTTGGGGGGAGTAGAAACACCATATATTTT. Amino acids: CASSPVGGSRNTIYF.

V usage is TRBV6-1 and J usage is TRBJ2-6; D possibly corresponds to TRBD2 (5 bases). The CDR3 runs 14 residues. Trimming removed 6 bases from V and 4 bases from J, with 10 bases in between. Germline-derived CDR1 and CDR2 are MNHNS and SASEGT. The CDR3 DNA reads TGTGCCAGCAGGGAGGAGGCAGGGGCCAACGTCCTGACTTTC. Protein sequence: CASREEAGANVLTF.

This rearrangement joins TRBV11-3 to TRBJ2-3, with TRBD2 as a possible D gene (6 bases). The CDR3 runs to 15 residues. Germline CDR1 SGHNT, CDR2 YENEEA. The V and J ends lost 3 bases and 2 bases respectively, with 12 bases between them. The CDR3 reads CASSFGGEYTDTQYF. CDR3 in DNA: TGTGCCAGCAGCTTTGGCGGGGAATACACAGATACGCAGTATTTT.

The chain carries TRBV6-1 and TRBJ2-1; D call uncertain. V gave up 2 bases and J gave up 8 bases, with 7 bases separating them. Germline lookup yields CDR1 MNHNS and CDR2 SASEGT. CDR3 size: 12 residues. CDR3 nucleotide sequence: TGTGCCAGCAGTGAAAGACTGGATGAGCAGTTCTTC. Protein: CASSERLDEQFF.

This clone was recorded once. V and J are TRBV4-3 and TRBJ1-1, with D possibly TRBD1 on 6 matching bases. CDR1 is LGHNA and CDR2 is YSLEER in the germline V gene. V shed 3 bases and J shed 7 bases, with 9 bases lying between them. CDR3 length equals 12 residues. CDR3 sequence (DNA): TGCGCCAGCAGCCATCAGGGGTATGAAGCTTTCTTT. Translated, it gives CASSHQGYEAFF.

The genes are TRBV30 and TRBJ1-1; D ambiguous. V was cut by 5 bases and J by 4 bases, with 11 bases left in between. The CDR3 is 12 amino acids. Germline CDR1 GTSNPN, CDR2 SVGIG (reference sequence). The CDR3 DNA reads TGTGCCTGGTTAAGACAAAGCACTGAAGCTTTCTTT. It encodes CAWLRQSTEAFF.

V is TRBV4-3 and J is TRBJ2-7; 8 bases are shared with TRBD2. Germline CDR1 LGHNA, CDR2 YSLEER. Losses at the gene ends were 0 bases for V and 4 bases for J; bases not matched to a gene: 8. The CDR3 totals 16 residues. Here the CDR3 reads CASSQDRSGSGYEQYF. CDR3 bases: TGCGCCAGCAGCCAAGATCGGAGCGGGAGTGGTTACGAGCAGTACTTC.

The chain couples TRBV7-7 to TRBJ2-3; a possible D gene is TRBD2 (6 bases). CDR3 length: 13 residues. Germline assignment: CDR1 SSHAT and CDR2 FNYEAQ (reference sequence). With 1 base removed from V and 6 bases from J, the gap between germline ends came to 8 bases. CDR3 loop: CASSLGLGDTQYF. CDR3 DNA: TGTGCCAGCAGCTTAGGACTAGGGGATACGCAGTATTTT.

The chain is built from TRBV9 and TRBJ2-7; 10 nucleotides agree with TRBD1. The CDR3 runs to 17 residues. Germline-derived CDR1 and CDR2 are SGDLS and YYNGEE. V was clipped by 4 bases and J by 4 bases; unmatched bases: 14. CDR3 DNA sequence: TGTGCCAGCAGCCCCAGCGAGGGCGGGGACAGGGGATACGAGCAGTACTTC. Translation gives CASSPSEGGDRGYEQYF.

This clone was seen once. The chain employs TRBV2 and TRBJ1-1; TRBD1 might be the D (6 bases). V lost 3 bases and J 5 bases, leaving 13 bases between the germline ends. This CDR3 has 14 amino acids. The germline CDR1 and CDR2 sequences are SNHLY and FYNNEI. The CDR3 nucleotides are TGTGCCAGCAGTGAGCAGGGGAGTCAGACTGAAGCTTTCTTT. Translation: CASSEQGSQTEAFF. Supplemented by reference TRBV2 and TRBJ1-1, the full variable domain reads EPEVTQTPSHQVTQMGQEVILRCVPISNHLYFYWYRQILGQKVEFLVSFYNNEISEKSEIFDDQFSVERPDGSNFTLKIRSTKLEDSAMYFCASSEQGSQTEAFFGQGTRLTVV.

The rearrangement joins TRBV6-5 to TRBJ2-7; 11 bases fit TRBD2. The CDR3 sequence is 15 residues long. V was pared by 2 bases and J by 4 bases, with 4 bases of the junction left unmatched. The germline V gene has CDR1 MNHEY and CDR2 SVGAGI. CDR3 protein: CASSYRASGRYEQYF. In DNA, the CDR3 is TGTGCCAGCAGTTACCGGGCTAGCGGGAGGTACGAGCAGTACTTC.

V gene TRBV7-3 combines with J gene TRBJ2-1; 9 bases are shared with TRBD2. With V trimmed by 1 base and J by 10 bases, 8 bases remained unmatched. From germline, CDR1 is SGHTA and CDR2 FQGTGA. This CDR3 is 15 amino acids long. In nucleotides, the CDR3 is TGTGCCAGCAGCTTAAGTAGCGGGAGTTCGCGGGAGCAGTTCTTC. Residues: CASSLSSGSSREQFF.